This passage covers 14 T cell receptor beta chains from one sample sequenced in a study of T cells in Graves' hyperthyroidism and ophthalmopathy. There were TCR beta CDR3 regions amplified from RNA transcripts. With the HTBI primer set, the TCR CDR3 went through a first round of RT-PCR. TCRdb processed the multiplex PCR reads anew with MiXCR; each CDR3 protein has one entry. The sample has over 150,000 distinct CDR3 sequences; over 15% are singletons. Sequencing used blood. The receptor set was obtained from a woman between 50 and 59 years old with Graves' hyperthyroidism.

This clonotype occurred many times. The J gene is TRBJ1-1, the V gene TRBV2; no reliable D call. V lost 3 bases to trimming and J lost 0 bases, with 2 bases between them. Germline assignment: CDR1 SNHLY and CDR2 FYNNEI. This CDR3 is 12 amino acids long. The CDR3 protein is CASSDLNTEAFF. CDR3 nucleotides: TGTGCCAGCAGTGATCTGAACACTGAAGCTTTCTTT. The full variable domain, rest sourced from reference TRBV2 and TRBJ1-1, is EPEVTQTPSHQVTQMGQEVILRCVPISNHLYFYWYRQILGQKVEFLVSFYNNEISEKSEIFDDQFSVERPDGSNFTLKIRSTKLEDSAMYFCASSDLNTEAFFGQGTRLTVV.

This clonotype was detected ten times or more. This sequence joins TRBV6-1 and TRBJ2-1; D gene ambiguous. The CDR3 runs 11 residues. Trimming cost V 6 bases and J 10 bases, with 10 bases left between them. Germline values: CDR1 MNHNS, CDR2 SASEGT. This CDR3 reads CASSDFGEQFF. DNA of the CDR3: TGTGCCAGCAGCGACTTCGGGGAGCAGTTCTTC.

This clonotype has only a few counts. The junction does not match germline at one end; this may be a read error. This chain joins TRBV6-1 and TRBJ1-4; TRBD1 is a possible D gene (5 bases). CDR1 is MNHNS, CDR2 SASEGT, per germline. CDR3 size: 14 residues. The CDR3 region is CASSLGTYNEKRFF. CDR3 DNA sequence: TGTGCCAGCAGCCTCGGGACGTACAATGAAAAACGGTTTTTT.

This clonotype showed up many times. The CDR3 loop reads CASSPGDEQYF. Written as DNA, the CDR3 is TGTGCCAGCAGCCCAGGGGACGAGCAGTACTTC. The chain links TRBV7-4 to TRBJ2-7; TRBD1 might be the D (6 bases). CDR3 size: 11 residues. V lost 5 bases and J 5 bases, leaving 7 bases between the germline ends. CDR1 is SGHVT, CDR2 SQSDAQ, per germline.

This clonotype has a count of ten or more. The chain recombines TRBV6-1 with TRBJ2-1; TRBD2 is a possible D gene (5 bases). The CDR3 sequence is 14 residues long. V was pared by 2 bases and J by 4 bases, with 9 bases between. Per germline, CDR1 MNHNS and CDR2 SASEGT. This chain's CDR3 is CASSERTGYNEQFF. The CDR3 DNA sequence: TGTGCCAGCAGTGAAAGGACGGGGTACAATGAGCAGTTCTTC.

This clonotype appeared once. Given a much more abundant clone one base away, this may be a read error. Here the CDR3 omits its conserved ending phenylalanine or tryptophan, so a read error is the likely source. The chain joins TRBV29-1 to TRBJ1-1, with D uncertain. Germline CDR1 and CDR2: SQVTM and ANQGSEA. This CDR3 is built from 11 residues. Trimming left V 8 bases short and J 3 bases short, with 10 bases between. The CDR3 here is CSSVKDTEAFL. The CDR3 nucleotides read TGCAGCTCAGTAAAGGACACTGAAGCTTTCCTT.

This chain joins TRBV4-1 and TRBJ2-3; no clear D. CDR3 length equals 14 residues. Germline assignment: CDR1 MGHRA and CDR2 YSYEKL. V lost 0 bases to trimming and J lost 6 bases, with 10 bases between them. The CDR3 DNA sequence: TGCGCCAGCAGCCAAGATCTCCAGGCGGATACGCAGTATTTT. Protein product: CASSQDLQADTQYF.

V and J are TRBV19 and TRBJ1-5; D gene unclear. V lost 4 bases and J lost 2, with 9 bases in between. This CDR3 is 14 amino acids long. Germline lookup yields CDR1 LNHDA and CDR2 SQIVND (reference sequence). The CDR3 sequence: CASSSFRGNQPQHF. The CDR3 DNA reads as TGTGCCAGTAGTAGTTTTAGGGGCAATCAGCCCCAGCATTTT. The full variable domain, with the rest looked up from reference TRBV19 and TRBJ1-5, is DGGITQSPKYLFRKEGQNVTLSCEQNLNHDAMYWYRQDPGQGLRLIYYSQIVNDFQKGDIAEGYSVSREKKESFPLTVTSAQKNPTAFYLCASSSFRGNQPQHFGDGTRLSIL.

Points on this clonotype: A much larger clonotype is one base distant, so this may be a read error. This chain connects TRBV6-1 to TRBJ2-2, with D maybe TRBD2 (5 bases). This CDR3 contains 15 residues. Germline CDR1 MNHNS, CDR2 SASEGT. The CDR3, as DNA: TGTACCAGCACAACCGGGGTAGGGAACACCGGGGAGCTGTTTTTT. Encoded protein: CTSTTGVGNTGELFF.

This clonotype was counted many times. V usage is TRBV5-1 and J usage is TRBJ2-1, with TRBD2 identical over 14 bases. Germline CDR1 SGHRS, CDR2 YFSETQ. V lost 4 bases and J lost 2; bases outside the gene matches: 17. The CDR3 contains 21 residues. CDR3 amino acids: CASSGNPGLAGVASAYNEQFF. In DNA form, the CDR3 reads TGCGCCAGCAGCGGAAACCCGGGACTAGCGGGGGTTGCCTCGGCCTACAATGAGCAGTTCTTC.

This clonotype was counted a single time. The genes are TRBV7-8 and TRBJ2-3; TRBD1 might be the D (6 bases). The V gene's germline CDR1 is SGHVS and CDR2 FQNEAQ. V was shortened by 3 bases and J by 1 base, with 11 bases between the two germline ends. The CDR3 contains 15 residues. The CDR3 is CASSLGHIGTDTQYF. CDR3 bases: TGTGCCAGCAGCTTGGGACACATCGGCACAGATACGCAGTATTTT. Drawing the rest from reference TRBV7-8 and TRBJ2-3, the complete variable domain is GAGVSQSPRYKVAKRGQDVALRCDPISGHVSLFWYQQALGQGPEFLTYFQNEAQLDKSGLPSDRFFAERPEGSVSTLKIQRTQQEDSAVYLCASSLGHIGTDTQYFGPGTRLTVL.

This clonotype appeared many times. V usage is TRBV12-3 or TRBV12-4 and J usage is TRBJ2-1; tentative D call: TRBD2 (6 bases). This CDR3 comprises 16 residues. Trimming stripped 5 bases from V and 12 bases from J, with 26 bases between. This chain's CDR3 is CASSRVRSRARSGQFF. The CDR3 region has the DNA TGTGCCAGCAGTCGAGTTCGGTCGCGGGCCCGTAGCGGGCAGTTCTTC.

The V call is TRBV9, the J call TRBJ2-7; 7 positions match TRBD1. J was trimmed by 0 bases and V by 0 bases; bases with no gene match: 3. The CDR3 runs to 15 residues. CDR1 and CDR2 from the germline V gene are SGDLS and YYNGEE. The CDR3 region is CASSVAGTVSYEQYF. DNA for the CDR3: TGTGCCAGCAGCGTAGCCGGGACAGTCTCCTACGAGCAGTACTTC.

This clonotype appeared many times. The rearrangement joins TRBV6-1 to TRBJ1-5; 7 positions agree with TRBD1. The CDR3 has 14 residues. The trim removed 6 bases at V and 5 bases at J, leaving 7 bases unmatched. In germline, CDR1 is MNHNS, CDR2 SASEGT. The CDR3 here is CASSRKGADQPQHF. The CDR3 region has the DNA TGTGCCAGCAGCCGAAAGGGGGCCGATCAGCCCCAGCATTTT.